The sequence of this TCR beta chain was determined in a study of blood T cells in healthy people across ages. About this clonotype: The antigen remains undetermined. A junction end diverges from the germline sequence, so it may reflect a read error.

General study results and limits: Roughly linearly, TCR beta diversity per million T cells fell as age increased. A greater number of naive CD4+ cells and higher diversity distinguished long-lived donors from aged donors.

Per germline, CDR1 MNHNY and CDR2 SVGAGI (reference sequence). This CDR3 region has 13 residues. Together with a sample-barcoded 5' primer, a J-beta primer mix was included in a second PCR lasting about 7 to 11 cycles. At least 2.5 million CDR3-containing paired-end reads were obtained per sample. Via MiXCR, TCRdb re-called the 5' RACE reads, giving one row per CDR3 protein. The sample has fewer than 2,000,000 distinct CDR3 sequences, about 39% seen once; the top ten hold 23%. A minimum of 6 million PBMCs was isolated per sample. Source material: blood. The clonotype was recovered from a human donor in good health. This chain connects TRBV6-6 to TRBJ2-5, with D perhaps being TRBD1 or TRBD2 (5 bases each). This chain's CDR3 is CVSSDYRQETQYF. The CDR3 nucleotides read TGTGTCAGCAGTGACTACAGGCAAGAGACCCAGTACTTC.